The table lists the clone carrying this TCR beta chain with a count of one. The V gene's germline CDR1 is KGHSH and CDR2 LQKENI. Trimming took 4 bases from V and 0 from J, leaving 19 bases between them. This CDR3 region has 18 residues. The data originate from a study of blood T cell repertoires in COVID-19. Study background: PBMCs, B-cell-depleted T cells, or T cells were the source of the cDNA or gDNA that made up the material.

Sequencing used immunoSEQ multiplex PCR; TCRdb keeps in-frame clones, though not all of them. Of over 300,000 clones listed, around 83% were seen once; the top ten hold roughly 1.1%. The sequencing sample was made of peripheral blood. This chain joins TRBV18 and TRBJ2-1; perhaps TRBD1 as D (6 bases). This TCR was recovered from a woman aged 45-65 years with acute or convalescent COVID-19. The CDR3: CASSLSLGAMSSYNEQFF. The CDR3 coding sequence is TGTGCCAGCTCACTTTCTTTGGGGGCCATGAGCTCCTACAATGAGCAGTTCTTC.